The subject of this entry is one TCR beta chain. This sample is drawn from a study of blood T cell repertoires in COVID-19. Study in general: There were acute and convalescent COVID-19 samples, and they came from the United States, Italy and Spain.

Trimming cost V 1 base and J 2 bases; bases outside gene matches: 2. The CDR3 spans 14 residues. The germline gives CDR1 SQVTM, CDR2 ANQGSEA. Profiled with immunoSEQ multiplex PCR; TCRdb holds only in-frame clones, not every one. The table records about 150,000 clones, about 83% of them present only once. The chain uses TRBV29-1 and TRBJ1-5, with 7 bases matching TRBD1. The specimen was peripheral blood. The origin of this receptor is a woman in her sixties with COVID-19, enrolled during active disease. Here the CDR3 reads CSVEVGTGNQPQHF. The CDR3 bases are TGCAGCGTTGAAGTTGGGACAGGCAATCAGCCCCAGCATTTT.